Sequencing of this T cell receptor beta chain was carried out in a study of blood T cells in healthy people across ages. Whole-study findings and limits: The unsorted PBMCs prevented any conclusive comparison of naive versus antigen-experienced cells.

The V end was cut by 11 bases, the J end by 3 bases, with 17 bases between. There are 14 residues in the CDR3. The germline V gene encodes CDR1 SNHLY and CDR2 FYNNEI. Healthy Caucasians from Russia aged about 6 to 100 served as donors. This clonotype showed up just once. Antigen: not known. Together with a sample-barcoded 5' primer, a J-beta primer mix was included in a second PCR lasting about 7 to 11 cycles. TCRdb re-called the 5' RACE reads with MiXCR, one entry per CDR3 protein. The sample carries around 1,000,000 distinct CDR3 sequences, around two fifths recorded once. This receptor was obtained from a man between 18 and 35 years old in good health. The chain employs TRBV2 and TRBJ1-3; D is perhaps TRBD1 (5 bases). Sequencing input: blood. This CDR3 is CASGGGSSGNTIYF. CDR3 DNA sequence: TGTGCCTCCGGGGGGGGTTCGAGTGGAAACACCATATATTTT.